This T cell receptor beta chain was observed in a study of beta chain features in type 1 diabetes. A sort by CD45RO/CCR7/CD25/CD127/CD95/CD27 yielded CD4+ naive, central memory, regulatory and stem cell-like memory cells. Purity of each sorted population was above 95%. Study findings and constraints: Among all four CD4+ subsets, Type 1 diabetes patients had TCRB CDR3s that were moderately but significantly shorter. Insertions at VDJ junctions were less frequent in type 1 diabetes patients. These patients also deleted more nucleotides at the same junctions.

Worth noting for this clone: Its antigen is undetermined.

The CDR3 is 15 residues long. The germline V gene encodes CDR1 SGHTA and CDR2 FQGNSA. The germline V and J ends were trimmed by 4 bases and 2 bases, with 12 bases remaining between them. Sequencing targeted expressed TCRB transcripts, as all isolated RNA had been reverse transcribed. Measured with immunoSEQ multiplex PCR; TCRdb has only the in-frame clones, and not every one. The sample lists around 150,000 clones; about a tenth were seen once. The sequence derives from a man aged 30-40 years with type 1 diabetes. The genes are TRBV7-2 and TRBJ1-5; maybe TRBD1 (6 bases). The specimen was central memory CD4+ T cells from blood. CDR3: CASSSGARGNQPQHF. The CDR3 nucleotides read TGTGCCAGCAGCTCAGGGGCCCGGGGCAATCAGCCCCAGCATTTT.